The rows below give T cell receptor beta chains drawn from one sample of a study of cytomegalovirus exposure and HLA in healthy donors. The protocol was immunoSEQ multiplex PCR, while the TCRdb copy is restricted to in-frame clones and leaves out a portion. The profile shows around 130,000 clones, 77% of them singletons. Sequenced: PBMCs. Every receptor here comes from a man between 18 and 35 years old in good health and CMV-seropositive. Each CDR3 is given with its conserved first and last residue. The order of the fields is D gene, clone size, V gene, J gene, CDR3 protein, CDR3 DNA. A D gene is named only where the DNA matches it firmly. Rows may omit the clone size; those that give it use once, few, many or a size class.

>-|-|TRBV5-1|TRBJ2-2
CASKLDANTGELFF
TGCGCCAGCAAACTAGACGCGAACACCGGGGAGCTGTTTTTT
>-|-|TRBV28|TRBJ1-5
CASSFPGTRVSNQPQHF
TGTGCCAGCAGTTTCCCCGGCACCAGGGTTAGCAATCAGCCCCAGCATTTT
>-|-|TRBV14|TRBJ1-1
CASSMGAGAMAEAFF
TGTGCCAGCAGCATGGGGGCAGGGGCGATGGCTGAAGCTTTCTTT
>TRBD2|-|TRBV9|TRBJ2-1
CASTSGSGNEQFF
TGTGCCAGCACTAGCGGGAGTGGTAATGAGCAGTTCTTC
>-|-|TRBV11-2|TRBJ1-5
CASSLGPGPRQPQHF
TGTGCCAGCAGCTTAGGACCAGGGCCCAGGCAGCCCCAGCATTTT
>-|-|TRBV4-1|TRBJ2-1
CASSQIGGLAYNEQFF
TGCGCCAGCAGCCAGATCGGGGGGCTGGCCTACAATGAGCAGTTCTTC
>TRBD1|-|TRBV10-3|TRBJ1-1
CATSEQGADRGTEAFF
TGTGCCACCTCCGAACAGGGGGCGGACAGGGGCACTGAAGCTTTCTTT
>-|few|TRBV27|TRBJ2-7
CASSFGPQKEQYF
TGTGCCAGCAGTTTCGGTCCGCAAAAGGAGCAGTACTTC
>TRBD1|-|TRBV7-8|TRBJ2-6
CASSILTGMSSGANVLTF
TGTGCCAGCAGTATATTGACAGGGATGAGCTCTGGGGCCAACGTCCTGACTTTC
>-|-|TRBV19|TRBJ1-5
CASSVSFQPQHF
TGTGCCAGTAGTGTCTCGTTCCAGCCCCAGCATTTT
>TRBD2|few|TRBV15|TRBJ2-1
CATSSFKLAGGQESYNEQFF
TGTGCCACCAGCAGTTTCAAACTAGCGGGGGGGCAAGAATCCTACAATGAGCAGTTCTTC
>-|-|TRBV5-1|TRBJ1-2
CASSLLGSLANYGYTF
TGCGCCAGCAGCTTGTTGGGTAGCTTAGCTAACTATGGCTACACCTTC
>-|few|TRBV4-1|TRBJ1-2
CASSQGWSGTNYGYTF
TGCGCCAGCAGCCAAGGATGGTCAGGAACTAACTATGGCTACACCTTC
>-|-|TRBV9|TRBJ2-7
CASSVSLGAGGYEQYF
TGTGCCAGCAGCGTATCTCTGGGGGCTGGAGGCTACGAGCAGTACTTC
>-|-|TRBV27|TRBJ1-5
CASSFGRAQPQHF
TGTGCCAGCAGTTTCGGCAGGGCCCAGCCCCAGCATTTT
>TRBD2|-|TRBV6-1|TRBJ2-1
CASIVGGPENEQFF
TGTGCCAGCATAGTGGGAGGGCCGGAAAATGAGCAGTTCTTC
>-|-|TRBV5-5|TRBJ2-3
CASSLLRGGTDTQYF
TGTGCCAGCAGCCTATTACGCGGGGGCACAGATACGCAGTATTTT
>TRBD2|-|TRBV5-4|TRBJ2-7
CASRNWTSGDPYEQYF
TGTGCCAGCCGAAACTGGACTAGCGGGGACCCCTACGAGCAGTACTTC
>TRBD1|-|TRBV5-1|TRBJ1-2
CASSFWTGAANYGYTF
TGCGCCAGCAGCTTTTGGACAGGCGCTGCTAACTATGGCTACACCTTC
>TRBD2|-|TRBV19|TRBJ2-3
CASTTGTSGADTQYF
TGTGCCAGTACCACCGGGACTAGCGGGGCAGATACGCAGTATTTT
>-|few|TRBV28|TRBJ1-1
CASRTALNTEAFF
TGTGCCAGCAGGACAGCGTTGAACACTGAAGCTTTCTTT
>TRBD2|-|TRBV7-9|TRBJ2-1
CASSSERERRFF
TGTGCCAGCAGTTCAGAGCGGGAGCGTAGGTTCTTC
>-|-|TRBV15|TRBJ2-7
CATTHQGTDEQYF
TGTGCCACCACTCACCAGGGAACTGACGAGCAGTACTTC
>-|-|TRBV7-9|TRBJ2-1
CASSEALNEFF
TGTGCCAGCAGCGAGGCCCTAAATGAGTTCTTC
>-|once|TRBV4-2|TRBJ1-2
CASSQEGEGIVGYTF
TGTGCCAGCAGCCAAGAGGGGGAGGGAATTGTTGGCTACACCTTC
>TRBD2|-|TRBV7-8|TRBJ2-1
CASSLGGSPYNEQFF
TGTGCCAGCAGCTTAGGCGGGAGCCCCTACAATGAGCAGTTCTTC
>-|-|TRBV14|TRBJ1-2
CASSNGLRYGYTF
TGTGCCAGCAGCAATGGTCTCCGGTATGGCTACACCTTC
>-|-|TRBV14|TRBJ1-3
CASSPAGGPGNTIYF
TGTGCCAGCAGCCCCGCCGGGGGACCTGGAAACACCATATATTTT
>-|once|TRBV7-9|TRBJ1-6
CASSSTGPFDSPLHF
TGTGCCAGCAGCAGTACAGGGCCTTTCGATTCACCCCTCCACTTT
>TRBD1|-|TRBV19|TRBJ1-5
CASSNLIGQGRQPQHF
TGTGCCAGTAGTAACCTGATTGGACAGGGGCGTCAGCCCCAGCATTTT
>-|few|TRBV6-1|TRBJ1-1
CASSSTVNTEAFF
TGTGCCAGCAGTTCGACAGTGAACACTGAAGCTTTCTTT
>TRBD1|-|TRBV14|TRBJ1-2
CASSQDLPGGGGGYTF
TGTGCCAGCAGCCAAGATCTACCAGGGGGCGGAGGTGGCTACACCTTC
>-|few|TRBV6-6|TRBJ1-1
CAGQTGLNTEAFF
TGTGCCGGACAGACTGGGCTGAACACTGAAGCTTTCTTT
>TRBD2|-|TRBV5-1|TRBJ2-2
CASSRTAGEAGELFF
TGCGCCAGCAGCCGGACAGCGGGAGAAGCCGGGGAGCTGTTTTTT
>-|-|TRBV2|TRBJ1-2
CASTKEGGRYTF
TGTGCCAGCACAAAAGAGGGTGGGCGCTACACCTTC
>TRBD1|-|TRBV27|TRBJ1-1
CASSQGQGYTEAFF
TGTGCCAGCAGCCAAGGACAGGGGTACACTGAAGCTTTCTTT
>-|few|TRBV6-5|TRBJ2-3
CASRLTGGADTQYF
TGTGCCAGTCGACTTACCGGAGGGGCAGATACGCAGTATTTT
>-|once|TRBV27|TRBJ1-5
CASSFPNQPQHF
TGTGCCAGCAGTTTCCCGAATCAGCCCCAGCATTTT
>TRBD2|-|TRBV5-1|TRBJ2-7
CASSWGGGTLLTGEQYF
TGCGCCAGCAGCTGGGGCGGGGGGACACTTCTAACGGGGGAGCAGTACTTC
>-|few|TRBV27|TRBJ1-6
CAAKGAYADSPLHF
TGTGCCGCCAAAGGAGCTTATGCGGATTCACCCCTCCACTTT
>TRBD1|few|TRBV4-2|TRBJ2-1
CASSPHSQGGNEQFF
TGTGCCAGCAGCCCACACTCACAGGGGGGCAATGAGCAGTTCTTC
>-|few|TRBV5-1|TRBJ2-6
CASSPGQALRANVLTF
TGCGCCAGCAGCCCCGGACAAGCGCTTAGGGCCAACGTCCTGACTTTC
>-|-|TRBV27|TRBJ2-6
CASSPETSSGANGLTF
TGTGCCAGCAGTCCAGAAACCTCATCTGGGGCCAACGGCCTGACTTTC
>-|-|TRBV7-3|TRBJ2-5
CASSLTNQETQYF
TGTGCCAGCAGCTTGACTAACCAAGAGACCCAGTACTTC
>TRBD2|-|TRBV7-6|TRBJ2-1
CASSVTGGLAGYNEQFF
TGTGCCAGCAGCGTAACCGGGGGGCTAGCGGGCTACAATGAGCAGTTCTTC
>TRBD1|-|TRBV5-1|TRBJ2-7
CASSLDREVYEQYF
TGCGCCAGCAGCCTAGACAGGGAAGTCTACGAGCAGTACTTC
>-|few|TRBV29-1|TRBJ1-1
CSARPGETEAFF
TGCAGCGCCCGGCCCGGGGAGACTGAAGCTTTCTTT
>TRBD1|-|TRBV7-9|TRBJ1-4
CASSLGQGDATNEKLFF
TGTGCCAGCAGCTTAGGACAGGGAGACGCAACTAATGAAAAACTGTTTTTT
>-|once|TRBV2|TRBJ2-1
CASNAPVIRDSEPLDEQFF
TGTGCCAGCAACGCACCCGTCATCCGGGACTCCGAACCTCTCGATGAGCAGTTCTTC
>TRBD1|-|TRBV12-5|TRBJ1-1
CASGWEKIGQGNKEAFF
TGTGCTAGTGGGTGGGAGAAAATTGGACAGGGAAATAAAGAAGCTTTCTTT